The sequence of this TCR beta chain was determined in a study of blood T cells in healthy people across ages. The CDR3 loop spans 14 amino acids. Germline CDR1 and CDR2: KGHDR and SFDVKD. V lost 7 bases and J 6 bases, leaving 15 bases between the germline ends. Combining a sample-barcoded 5' primer with a J-beta primer mix, a second PCR ran for 7 to 11 cycles. Via MiXCR, TCRdb re-called the 5' RACE reads, giving one row per CDR3 protein. In the table there are around 800,000 distinct CDR3 sequences, 55% to 65% of which are singletons. The TCR was taken from a young man in good health. Sequenced: blood. This chain links TRBV24-1 with TRBJ1-5, with D perhaps matching TRBD1 (6 bases). CDR3 sequence (DNA): TGTGCCACCAGGGCCGGGGGGCTAGGTCAGCCCCAGCATTTT. Translation gives CATRAGGLGQPQHF.